This entry lists 23 T cell receptor beta chains sequenced from one sample in a study of patients and donors after allogeneic stem cell transplantation. TCRdb re-analysed the RT-PCR reads in MiXCR, keeping a single row per CDR3 protein. The sample includes approximately 27,000 distinct CDR3 sequences, roughly 8% of them seen just once. Sequencing input: blood, either unsorted or a sorted T cell fraction (not recorded which). These receptors originate from a human donor who was either an allogeneic HSCT recipient or a stem cell or donor lymphocyte infusion donor (not recorded which). It is not recorded whose cells these are; they may come from a transplant donor.

The chain recombines TRBV7-9 with TRBJ1-3, with a weak D call TRBD1 (6 bases). V lost 5 bases to trimming and J lost 1 base, with 15 bases between them. This CDR3 comprises 16 residues. Germline CDR1 reads SEHNR; CDR2 reads FQNEAQ (reference sequence). This chain's CDR3 is CASSTPPGASGNTIYF. CDR3 sequence (DNA): TGTGCCAGCAGCACCCCTCCAGGGGCATCTGGAAACACCATATATTTT. The entire variable domain, with the rest obtained from reference TRBV7-9 and TRBJ1-3, is as follows: DTGVSQNPRHKITKRGQNVTFRCDPISEHNRLYWYRQTLGQGPEFLTYFQNEAQLEKSRLLSDRFSAERPKGSFSTLEIQRTEQGDSAMYLCASSTPPGASGNTIYFGEGSWLTVV.

This clonotype was seen at least ten times. The J gene is TRBJ1-1, the V gene TRBV5-1; the D is unclear. The ends were cut back, 4 bases at V and 1 base at J, with 11 bases in the middle. Germline lookup yields CDR1 SGHRS and CDR2 YFSETQ. CDR3 size: 14 residues. The CDR3 bases are TGCGCCAGCAGCAGAACCTGGGGGAACACTGAAGCTTTCTTT. As protein: CASSRTWGNTEAFF.

Ten or more counts support this clonotype. J is TRBJ1-1 and V is TRBV11-3, with TRBD1 matching 7 bases. J lost 12 bases, V lost 4 bases, and 20 bases had no gene match. The CDR3 length is 16 residues. Germline V gene sequence: CDR1 SGHNT, CDR2 YENEEA. The CDR3 loop reads CASSSLMGQGGSRTFF. In DNA, the CDR3 is TGTGCCAGCAGCTCATTAATGGGTCAGGGGGGATCTAGAACTTTCTTT.

This chain connects TRBV2 to TRBJ2-7, with a possible D match to TRBD1 (6 bases). V dropped 4 bases and J dropped 4 bases, with 11 bases sitting between them. Germline V gene data show CDR1 as SNHLY and CDR2 as FYNNEI. The CDR3 spans 13 residues. The CDR3: CASSANREYEQYF. CDR3 nucleotides: TGTGCCAGCAGTGCTAACAGGGAGTACGAGCAGTACTTC.

This clonotype was seen repeatedly, ten times or more. V usage is TRBV7-9 and J usage is TRBJ2-1; a weak D match, TRBD2 (6 bases). This CDR3 is 15 amino acids long. V was clipped by 0 bases and J by 3 bases, with 9 bases between them. The germline gives CDR1 SEHNR, CDR2 FQNEAQ (reference sequence). The CDR3 region has the DNA TGTGCCAGCAGCTTAGCGGGGGGTTACTACAATGAGCAGTTCTTC. Residues: CASSLAGGYYNEQFF.

J is TRBJ1-1 and V is TRBV2; unclear D gene. This CDR3 region has 12 residues. Germline assignment: CDR1 SNHLY and CDR2 FYNNEI. The V end was cut by 7 bases, the J end by 6 bases, with 12 bases between. CDR3: CASKLWGSEAFF. The CDR3 coding sequence is TGTGCCAGCAAACTTTGGGGATCTGAAGCTTTCTTT.

This clonotype is judged medium-sized. The V gene is TRBV20-1, the J gene TRBJ1-1; 8 positions agree with TRBD1. With V trimmed by 1 base and J by 3 bases, 10 bases remained unmatched. Germline CDR1 and CDR2: DFQATT and SNEGSKA (reference sequence). CDR3 length: 16 residues. The CDR3 protein is CSARVPGGDEYTEAFF. The DNA for the CDR3 is TGCAGTGCTAGAGTTCCAGGGGGCGATGAGTACACTGAAGCTTTCTTT.

The chain recombines TRBV28 with TRBJ2-7, with D hard to call. Germline CDR1 is MDHEN and CDR2 is SYDVKM. The V gene lost 6 bases and the J gene lost 0 bases, with 18 bases spanning the gap. This CDR3 contains 16 residues. The CDR3 sequence is CASSSRLKGNSYEQYF. The CDR3 bases are TGTGCCAGCAGCTCCCGTCTGAAAGGCAACTCCTACGAGCAGTACTTC.

There are a few counts of this clonotype. The chain uses TRBV10-3 and TRBJ1-1, with a possible D match to TRBD1 (6 bases). CDR1 ENHRY and CDR2 SYGVKD come from the germline V gene. The CDR3 has 15 amino acids. V lost 6 bases and J 1 base, leaving 15 bases between the germline ends. In DNA form, the CDR3 reads TGTGCCATCAGGGGGGGCTCGGAAGGGAACACTGAAGCTTTCTTT. Translated: CAIRGGSEGNTEAFF.

This clonotype was seen repeatedly, ten times or more. The V call is TRBV29-1, the J call TRBJ1-1; weak D call: TRBD1 (6 bases). V was clipped by 7 bases and J by 5 bases, with 17 bases between them. The germline gives CDR1 SQVTM, CDR2 ANQGSEA. CDR3 size: 13 residues. This chain's CDR3 is CSGRVNTGTEAFF. For the CDR3, the DNA is TGCAGCGGACGGGTTAATACAGGGACTGAAGCTTTCTTT. Supplemented by reference TRBV29-1 and TRBJ1-1, the full variable domain reads SAVISQKPSRDICQRGTSLTIQCQVDSQVTMMFWYRQQPGQSLTLIATANQGSEATYESGFVIDKFPISRPNLTFSTLTVSNMSPEDSSIYLCSGRVNTGTEAFFGQGTRLTVV.

This clonotype occurred a few times. The chain joins TRBV3-1 to TRBJ2-4, with TRBD2 identical over 7 bases. The germline gives CDR1 LGHDT, CDR2 YNNKEL (reference sequence). CDR3 length: 16 amino acids. The trim removed 4 bases at V and 0 bases at J, leaving 6 bases unmatched. The CDR3 coding sequence is TGTGCCAGCAGCCCCCATGGGGGGGTAGCCAAAAACATTCAGTACTTC. Translating it yields CASSPHGGVAKNIQYF.

This clonotype showed up many times. V usage is TRBV28 and J usage is TRBJ2-7; TRBD2 agrees at 11 bases. The germline CDR1 and CDR2 sequences are MDHEN and SYDVKM. This CDR3 comprises 13 residues. The trim removed 5 bases at V and 6 bases at J, leaving 3 bases unmatched. CDR3 loop: CASSILAGGEQYF. CDR3 sequence (DNA): TGTGCCAGCAGTATCCTAGCGGGAGGCGAGCAGTACTTC.

The DNA for the CDR3 is TGTGCCAGCAGGCAAGGGTACCTGAGGACGAATCCTTACGAGCAGTACTTC. This gives the protein CASRQGYLRTNPYEQYF. The chain combines TRBV27 with TRBJ2-7, with D unresolved. Germline values: CDR1 MNHEY, CDR2 SMNVEV (reference sequence). CDR3 length: 17 amino acids. With 6 bases removed from V and 4 bases from J, the gap between germline ends came to 25 bases.

This clonotype was observed a handful of times. V gene TRBV28 combines with J gene TRBJ1-1, with TRBD1 identical over 9 bases. The ends lost 2 bases at V and 5 bases at J; junction bases unmatched: 9. Germline V gene data show CDR1 as MDHEN and CDR2 as SYDVKM. The CDR3 is 16 amino acids. The CDR3 sequence: CASSLRTGGVGTEAFF. The CDR3 coding sequence is TGTGCCAGCAGTTTAAGAACAGGGGGCGTGGGGACTGAAGCTTTCTTT.

The V and J genes are TRBV4-1 and TRBJ2-1, with no clear D. V lost 0 bases and J 10 bases, leaving 10 bases between the germline ends. CDR3 length: 13 amino acids. Per germline, CDR1 MGHRA and CDR2 YSYEKL. The CDR3 loop reads CASSQDWWQEQFF. For the CDR3, the DNA is TGCGCCAGCAGCCAAGATTGGTGGCAGGAGCAGTTCTTC.

This clonotype was seen repeatedly, ten times or more. This rearrangement joins TRBV5-1 to TRBJ2-7; TRBD1 matches 9 bases. V lost 2 bases to trimming and J lost 1 base; unmatched junction nucleotides: 7. The length of the CDR3 is 16 residues. Germline values: CDR1 SGHRS, CDR2 YFSETQ. The CDR3 bases are TGCGCCAGCAGCTTAGACGGGACAGGGCTGTCCTACGAGCAGTACTTC. The encoded protein is CASSLDGTGLSYEQYF.

This clonotype appeared many times. This chain connects TRBV5-6 to TRBJ2-5; the D gene is possibly TRBD2 (5 bases). Trimming left V 2 bases short and J 5 bases short, with 13 bases between. Per germline, CDR1 SGHDT and CDR2 YYEEEE. The CDR3 spans 14 residues. The DNA of the CDR3 is TGTGCCAGCAGCTTTCTCTCCCGGAGGGAGACCCAGTACTTC. Its protein product is CASSFLSRRETQYF.

This clonotype was observed a handful of times. This chain connects TRBV3-1 to TRBJ2-5; D possibly corresponds to TRBD1 (5 bases). Germline V lookup: CDR1 LGHDT, CDR2 YNNKEL (reference sequence). The CDR3 has 15 amino acids. Between the trimmed V and J ends, which lost 1 base and 0 bases, there was a span of 9 bases. The CDR3 DNA sequence: TGTGCCAGCAGCCAAGTCTGGGGCTACCAAGAGACCCAGTACTTC. Its translation is CASSQVWGYQETQYF.

This clonotype was seen at least ten times. CDR3 DNA sequence: TGTGCCAGCAGCTTCTGGCACGGGCCCCAGCATTTT. Amino acids: CASSFWHGPQHF. The chain couples TRBV7-9 to TRBJ1-5; D unresolved. The CDR3 loop spans 12 amino acids. V lost 3 bases, J lost 9 bases, and 9 bases lay in between. Looked up from germline, CDR1 is SEHNR and CDR2 is FQNEAQ (reference sequence). The whole variable domain, remainder taken from reference TRBV7-9 and TRBJ1-5, is DTGVSQNPRHKITKRGQNVTFRCDPISEHNRLYWYRQTLGQGPEFLTYFQNEAQLEKSRLLSDRFSAERPKGSFSTLEIQRTEQGDSAMYLCASSFWHGPQHFGDGTRLSIL.

The gene calls are TRBV7-2 and TRBJ1-1; 9 bases match TRBD1. The CDR3 covers 17 residues. V dropped 5 bases and J dropped 0; count of bases not matched to a gene: 10. Germline V gene lookup returns CDR1 SGHTA and CDR2 FQGNSA. The CDR3 DNA sequence: TGTGCCAGCAGCCTGACAGGGGGTGACTTAGTGAACACTGAAGCTTTCTTT. It translates to CASSLTGGDLVNTEAFF. Looking up the rest from reference TRBV7-2 and TRBJ1-1 gives the full variable domain: GAGVSQSPSNKVTEKGKDVELRCDPISGHTALYWYRQSLGQGLEFLIYFQGNSAPDKSGLPSDRFSAERTGGSVSTLTIQRTQQEDSAVYLCASSLTGGDLVNTEAFFGQGTRLTVV.

The chain recombines TRBV3-1 with TRBJ2-5, with D possibly matching TRBD1 (6 bases). With 1 base removed from V and 4 bases from J, the gap between germline ends came to 13 bases. The germline CDR1 and CDR2 sequences are LGHDT and YNNKEL (reference sequence). The CDR3 runs 15 residues. This chain's CDR3 is CASSQGAWGRETQYF. In DNA form, the CDR3 reads TGTGCCAGCAGCCAAGGGGCCTGGGGGCGAGAGACCCAGTACTTC.

The gene calls are TRBV7-2 and TRBJ1-2; no firm D call. V lost 1 base and J lost 1, with 13 bases in between. CDR1 SGHTA and CDR2 FQGNSA come from the germline V gene. The CDR3 is 16 amino acids. CDR3 residues: CASSLGGRTVNYGYTF. Written as DNA, the CDR3 is TGTGCCAGCAGCTTAGGAGGTCGCACCGTTAACTATGGCTACACCTTC.

CDR3 DNA: TGTGCCAGCACTCGTAGAGATACGCAGTATTTT. Its protein product is CASTRRDTQYF. The chain is built from TRBV7-9 and TRBJ2-3; D unclear. This CDR3 comprises 11 residues. Germline lookup yields CDR1 SEHNR and CDR2 FQNEAQ (reference sequence). Trimming removed 7 bases at V and 5 bases at J, with 7 bases between.